The sequence of this T cell receptor (beta chain) was determined in a study of CD8+CD57+ T cells in acquired aplastic anemia. About the study: Sorted CD4+ and CD8+ cell DNA averaged roughly 3.2 ug.

Researchers used genomic DNA as the template to profile TCR beta VDJ and CDR3. TCRdb fed the reads into MiXCR, producing one record per CDR3 protein. Of about 160,000 distinct CDR3 sequences in the sample, less than 60% are singletons; the top ten hold roughly 3.2%. All patients picked for sequencing had shown, by flow cytometry, an expansion of CD8+CD57+ cells. At blood sampling, none of the patients had yet received therapy. A note on this clonotype: Its antigen is currently unknown. The junction differs from germline at one of its ends, possibly a read error.

Study-wide findings and caveats: Between patients and controls, CD8+ Simpson's diversity did not vary significantly. Patients had twenty-nine CD8+ CDR3 sequences in common with controls (the shared set).

Germline V gives CDR1 MNHEY, CDR2 SVGAGI. The CDR3 covers 12 residues. The source of this sequence is a human donor with aplastic anemia. This rearrangement joins TRBV6-5 to TRBJ1-1; no clear D. Material for sequencing was sorted CD4+, CD8+, or CD8+CD57+ T cells (not recorded which) from PBMCs. For the CDR3, the DNA is TGTGCCAGCAGTTTCAAGGACGCTGAAGCCTTCTTT. This gives the protein CASSFKDAEAFF.